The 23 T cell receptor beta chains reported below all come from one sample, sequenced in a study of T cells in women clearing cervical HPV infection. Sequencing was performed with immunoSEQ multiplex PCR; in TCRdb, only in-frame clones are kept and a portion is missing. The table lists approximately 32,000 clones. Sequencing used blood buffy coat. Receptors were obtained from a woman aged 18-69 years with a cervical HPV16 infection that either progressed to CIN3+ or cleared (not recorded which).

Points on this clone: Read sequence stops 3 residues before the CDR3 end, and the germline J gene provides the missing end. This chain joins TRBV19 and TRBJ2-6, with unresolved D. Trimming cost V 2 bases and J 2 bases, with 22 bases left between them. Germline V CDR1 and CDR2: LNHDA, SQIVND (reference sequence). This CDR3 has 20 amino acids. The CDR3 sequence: CASSILRSRSGIAGANVLTF. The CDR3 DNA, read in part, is TGTGCCAGTAGTATATTGCGGTCTCGCTCGGGTATTGCTGGGGCCAACGTC. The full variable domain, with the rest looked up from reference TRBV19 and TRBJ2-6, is DGGITQSPKYLFRKEGQNVTLSCEQNLNHDAMYWYRQDPGQGLRLIYYSQIVNDFQKGDIAEGYSVSREKKESFPLTVTSAQKNPTAFYLCASSILRSRSGIAGANVLTFGAGSRLTVL.

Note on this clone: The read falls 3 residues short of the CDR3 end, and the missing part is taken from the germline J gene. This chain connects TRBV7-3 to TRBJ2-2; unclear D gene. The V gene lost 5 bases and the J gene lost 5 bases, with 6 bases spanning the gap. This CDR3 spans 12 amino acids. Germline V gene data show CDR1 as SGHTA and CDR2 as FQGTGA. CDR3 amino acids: CASSAITGELFF. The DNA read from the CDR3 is TGTGCCAGCAGCGCTATTACCGGGGAG.

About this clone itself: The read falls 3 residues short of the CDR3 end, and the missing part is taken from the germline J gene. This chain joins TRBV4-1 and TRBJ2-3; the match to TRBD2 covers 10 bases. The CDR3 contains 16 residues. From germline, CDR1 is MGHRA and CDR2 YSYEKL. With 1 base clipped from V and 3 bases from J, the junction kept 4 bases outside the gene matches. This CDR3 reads CASSQASSGGTDTQYF. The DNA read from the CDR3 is TGCGCCAGCAGCCAAGCGTCTAGCGGGGGAACAGATACG.

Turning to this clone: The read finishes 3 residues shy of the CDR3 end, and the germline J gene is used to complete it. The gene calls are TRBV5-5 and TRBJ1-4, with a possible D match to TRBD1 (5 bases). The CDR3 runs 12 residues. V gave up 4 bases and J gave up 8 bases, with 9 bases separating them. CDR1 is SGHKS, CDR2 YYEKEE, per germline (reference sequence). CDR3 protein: CASSRGAEKLFF. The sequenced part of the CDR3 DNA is TGTGCCAGCAGCCGCGGGGCGGAAAAA.

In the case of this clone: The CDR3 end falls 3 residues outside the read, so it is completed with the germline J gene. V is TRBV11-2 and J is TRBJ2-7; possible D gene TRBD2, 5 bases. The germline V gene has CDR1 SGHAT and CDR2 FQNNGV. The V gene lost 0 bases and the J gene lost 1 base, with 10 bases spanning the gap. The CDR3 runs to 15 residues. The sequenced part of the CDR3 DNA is TGTGCCAGCAGCTTAGAGGCAGGACTTTCCTACGAG. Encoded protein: CASSLEAGLSYE. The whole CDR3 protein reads CASSLEAGLSYEQYF. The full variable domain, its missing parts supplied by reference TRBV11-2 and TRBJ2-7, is EAGVAQSPRYKIIEKRQSVAFWCNPISGHATLYWYQQILGQGPKLLIQFQNNGVVDDSQLPKDRFSAERLKGVDSTLKIQPAKLEDSAVYLCASSLEAGLSYEQYFGPGTRLTVT.

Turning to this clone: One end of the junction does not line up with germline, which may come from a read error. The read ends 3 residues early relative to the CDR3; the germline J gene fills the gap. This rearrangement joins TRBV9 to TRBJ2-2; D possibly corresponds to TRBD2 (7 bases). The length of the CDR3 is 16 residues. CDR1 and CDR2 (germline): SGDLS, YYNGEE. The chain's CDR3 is CVSSVERGGSAGELFF. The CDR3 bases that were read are TGTGTCAGCAGCGTAGAAAGGGGGGGGTCGGCCGGGGAG.

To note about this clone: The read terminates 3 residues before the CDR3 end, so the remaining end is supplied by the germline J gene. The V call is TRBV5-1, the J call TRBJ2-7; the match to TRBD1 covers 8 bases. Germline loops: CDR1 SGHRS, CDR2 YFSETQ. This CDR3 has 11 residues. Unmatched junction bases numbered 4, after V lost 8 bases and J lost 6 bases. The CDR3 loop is CASRTGPEQYF. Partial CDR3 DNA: TGCGCCAGTCGGACAGGGCCCGAG. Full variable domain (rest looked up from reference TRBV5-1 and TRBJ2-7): KAGVTQTPRYLIKTRGQQVTLSCSPISGHRSVSWYQQTPGQGLQFLFEYFSETQRNKGNFPGRFSGRQFSNSRSEMNVSTLELGDSALYLCASRTGPEQYFGPGTRLTVT.

The chain's CDR3 is CASRPQPGQGAGQPQHF. The CDR3 DNA, read in part, is TGTGCCAGCAGACCTCAACCGGGACAGGGGGCTGGCCAGCCC. The chain has TRBV6-2 or TRBV6-3 and TRBJ1-5; TRBD1 aligns across 12 bases. The read finishes 3 residues shy of the CDR3 end, and the germline J gene is used to complete it. CDR1 is MNHEY and CDR2 is SVGEGT in the germline V gene. With 6 bases clipped from V and 7 bases from J, the junction kept 13 bases outside the gene matches. This CDR3 contains 17 residues.

The sequenced part of the CDR3 DNA is TGCGCCAGCAGCTTAGGACAGGGTTTG. This sequence encodes CASSLGQGL. The full-length CDR3 reads as CASSLGQGLAFF. This sequence joins TRBV5-1 and TRBJ1-1, with TRBD1 matching 8 bases. The read terminates 3 residues ahead of where the CDR3 ends, so the germline J gene completes it. CDR3 length: 12 residues. Germline V gene sequence: CDR1 SGHRS, CDR2 YFSETQ.

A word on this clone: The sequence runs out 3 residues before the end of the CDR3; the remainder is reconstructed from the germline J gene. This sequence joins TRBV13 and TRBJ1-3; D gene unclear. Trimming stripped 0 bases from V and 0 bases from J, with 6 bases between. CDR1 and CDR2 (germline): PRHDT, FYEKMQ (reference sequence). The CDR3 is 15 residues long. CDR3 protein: CASSLGRASGNTIYF. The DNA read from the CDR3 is TGTGCCAGCAGCTTAGGCCGAGCCTCTGGAAACACC.

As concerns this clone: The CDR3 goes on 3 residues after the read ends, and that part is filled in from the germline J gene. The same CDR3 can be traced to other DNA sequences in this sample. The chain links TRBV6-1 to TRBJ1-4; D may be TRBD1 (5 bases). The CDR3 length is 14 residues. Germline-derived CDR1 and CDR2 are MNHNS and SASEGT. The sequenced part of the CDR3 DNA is TGTGCCAGCAGTGTACAGGAGTATAATTCACCA. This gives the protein CASSVQEYNSP. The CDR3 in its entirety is CASSVQEYNSPLFF.

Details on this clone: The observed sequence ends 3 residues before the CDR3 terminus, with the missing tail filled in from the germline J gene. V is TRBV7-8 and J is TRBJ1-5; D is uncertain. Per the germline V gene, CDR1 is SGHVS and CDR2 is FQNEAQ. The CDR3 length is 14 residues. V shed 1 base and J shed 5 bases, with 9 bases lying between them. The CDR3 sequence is CASSLDRTDQPQHF. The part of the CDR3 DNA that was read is TGTGCCAGCAGCTTAGACAGAACAGATCAGCCC. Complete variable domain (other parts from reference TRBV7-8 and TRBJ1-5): GAGVSQSPRYKVAKRGQDVALRCDPISGHVSLFWYQQALGQGPEFLTYFQNEAQLDKSGLPSDRFFAERPEGSVSTLKIQRTQQEDSAVYLCASSLDRTDQPQHFGDGTRLSIL.

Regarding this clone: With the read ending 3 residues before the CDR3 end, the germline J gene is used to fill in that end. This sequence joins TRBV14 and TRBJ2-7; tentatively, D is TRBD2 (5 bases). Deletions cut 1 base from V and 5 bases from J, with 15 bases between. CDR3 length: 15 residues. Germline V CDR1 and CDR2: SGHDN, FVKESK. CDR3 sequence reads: CASSQVVGLANEQYF. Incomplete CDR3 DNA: TGTGCCAGCAGCCAAGTAGTTGGGCTAGCTAACGAG.

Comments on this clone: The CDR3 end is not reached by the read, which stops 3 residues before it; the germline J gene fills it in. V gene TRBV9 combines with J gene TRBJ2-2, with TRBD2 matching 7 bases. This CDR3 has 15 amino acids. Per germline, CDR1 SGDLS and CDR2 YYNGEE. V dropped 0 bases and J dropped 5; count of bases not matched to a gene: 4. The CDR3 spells CASSVDVAGTGELFF. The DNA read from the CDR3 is TGTGCCAGCAGCGTAGACGTAGCGGGTACCGGGGAG.

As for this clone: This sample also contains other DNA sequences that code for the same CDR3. The CDR3 bases that were read are TGTGCCATCAGCGACAGGGGGTTGGAAAAA. Encoded protein: CAISDRGLEK. The whole CDR3 sequence is CAISDRGLEKLFF. The chain joins TRBV10-3 to TRBJ1-4, with TRBD1 matching over 9 bases. Read sequence stops 3 residues before the CDR3 end, and the germline J gene provides the missing end. The CDR3 has 13 amino acids. CDR1 and CDR2 (germline): ENHRY, SYGVKD. J was trimmed by 8 bases and V by 6 bases; bases with no gene match: 4.

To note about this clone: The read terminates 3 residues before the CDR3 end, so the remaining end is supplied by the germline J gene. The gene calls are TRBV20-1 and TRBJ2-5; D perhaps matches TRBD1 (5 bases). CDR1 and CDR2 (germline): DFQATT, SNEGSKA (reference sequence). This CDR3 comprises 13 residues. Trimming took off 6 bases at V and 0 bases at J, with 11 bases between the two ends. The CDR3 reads CSAIDRYQETQYF. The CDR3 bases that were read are TGCAGTGCCATCGACAGATACCAAGAGACC.

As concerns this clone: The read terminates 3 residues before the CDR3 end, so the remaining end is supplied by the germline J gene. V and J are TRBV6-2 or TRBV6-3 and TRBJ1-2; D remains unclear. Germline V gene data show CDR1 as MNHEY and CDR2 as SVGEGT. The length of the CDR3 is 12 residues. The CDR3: CASSLKAGGYTF. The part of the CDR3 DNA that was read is TGTGCCAGCAGTCTAAAAGCGGGGGGC.

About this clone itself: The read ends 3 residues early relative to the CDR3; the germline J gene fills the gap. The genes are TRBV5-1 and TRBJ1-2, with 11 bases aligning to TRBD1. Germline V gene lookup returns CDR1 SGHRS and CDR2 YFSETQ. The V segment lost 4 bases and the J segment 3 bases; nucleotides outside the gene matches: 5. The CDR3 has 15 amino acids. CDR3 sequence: CASSQDRGPYYGYTF. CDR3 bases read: TGCGCCAGCAGCCAGGACAGGGGGCCTTACTATGGC.

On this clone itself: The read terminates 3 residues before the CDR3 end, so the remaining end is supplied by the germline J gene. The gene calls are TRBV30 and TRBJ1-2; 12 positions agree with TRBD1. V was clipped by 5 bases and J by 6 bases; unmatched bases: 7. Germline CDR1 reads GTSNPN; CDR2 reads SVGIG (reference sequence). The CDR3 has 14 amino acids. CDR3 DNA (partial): TGTGCCTGGGGGGGGGACAGGGGGCGCGATGGC. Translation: CAWGGDRGRDG. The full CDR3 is CAWGGDRGRDGYTF.

Incomplete CDR3 DNA: TGTGCCTGGACATACAGGCATTCAGGAAACACC. It yields the protein CAWTYRHSGNT. The complete CDR3 protein is CAWTYRHSGNTIYF. The rearrangement links TRBV30 to TRBJ1-3; tentative D call: TRBD1 (5 bases). The read finishes 3 residues shy of the CDR3 end, and the germline J gene is used to complete it. V was pared by 4 bases and J by 4 bases, with 14 bases between. CDR1 and CDR2 (germline): GTSNPN, SVGIG (reference sequence). The CDR3 contains 14 residues. The entire variable domain, with the rest obtained from reference TRBV30 and TRBJ1-3, is as follows: SQTIHQWPATLVQPVGSPLSLECTVEGTSNPNLYWYRQAAGRGLQLLFYSVGIGQISSEVPQNLSASRPQDRQFILSSKKLLLSDSGFYLCAWTYRHSGNTIYFGEGSWLTVV.

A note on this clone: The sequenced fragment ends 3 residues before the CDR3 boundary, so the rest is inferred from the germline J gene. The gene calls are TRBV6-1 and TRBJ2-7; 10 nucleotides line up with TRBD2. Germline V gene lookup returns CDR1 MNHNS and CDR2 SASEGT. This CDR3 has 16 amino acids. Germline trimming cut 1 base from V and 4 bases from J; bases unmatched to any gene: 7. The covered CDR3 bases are TGTGCCAGCAGTGAAGGCGTGCGAGCGGGGGGGTACGAG. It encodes CASSEGVRAGGYE. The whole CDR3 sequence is CASSEGVRAGGYEQYF.

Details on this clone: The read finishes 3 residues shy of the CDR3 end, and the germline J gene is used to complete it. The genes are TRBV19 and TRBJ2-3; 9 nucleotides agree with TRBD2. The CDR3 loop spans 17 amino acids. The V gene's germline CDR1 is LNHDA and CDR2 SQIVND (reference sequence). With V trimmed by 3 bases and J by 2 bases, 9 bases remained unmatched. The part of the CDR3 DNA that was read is TGTGCCAGTAGTATCCCTAGCGGGGACGGCCTCACAGATACG. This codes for CASSIPSGDGLTDT. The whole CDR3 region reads CASSIPSGDGLTDTQYF.

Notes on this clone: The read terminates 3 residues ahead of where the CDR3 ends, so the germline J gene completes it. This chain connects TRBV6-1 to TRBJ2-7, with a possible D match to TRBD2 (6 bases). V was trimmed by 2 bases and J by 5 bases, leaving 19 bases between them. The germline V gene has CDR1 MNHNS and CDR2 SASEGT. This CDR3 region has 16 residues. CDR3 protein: CASSETVSSGLDEQYF. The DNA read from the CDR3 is TGTGCCAGCAGTGAAACTGTCAGTAGCGGCTTGGACGAG.